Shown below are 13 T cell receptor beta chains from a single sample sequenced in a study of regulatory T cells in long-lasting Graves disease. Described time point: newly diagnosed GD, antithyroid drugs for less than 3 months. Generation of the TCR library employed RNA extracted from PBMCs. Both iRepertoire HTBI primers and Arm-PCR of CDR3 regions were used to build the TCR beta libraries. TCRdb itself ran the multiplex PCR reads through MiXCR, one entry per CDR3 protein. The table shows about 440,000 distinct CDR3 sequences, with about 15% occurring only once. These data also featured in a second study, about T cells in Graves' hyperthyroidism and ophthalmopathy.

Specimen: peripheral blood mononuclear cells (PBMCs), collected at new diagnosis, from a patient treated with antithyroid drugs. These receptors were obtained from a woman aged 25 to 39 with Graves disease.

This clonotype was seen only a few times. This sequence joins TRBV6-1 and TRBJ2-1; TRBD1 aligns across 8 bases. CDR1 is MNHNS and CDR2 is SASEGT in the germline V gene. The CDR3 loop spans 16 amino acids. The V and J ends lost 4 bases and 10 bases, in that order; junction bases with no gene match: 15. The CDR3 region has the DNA TGTGCCAGCAGTGCGGGGACAGGCCGAGGTCGAAACGAGCAGTTCTTC. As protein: CASSAGTGRGRNEQFF.

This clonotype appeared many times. The chain's CDR3 is CSVTPSGRAIVRDEQFF. In DNA form, the CDR3 reads TGCAGCGTTACCCCTAGCGGGAGGGCCATAGTGAGGGATGAGCAGTTCTTC. V is TRBV29-1 and J is TRBJ2-1; 12 nucleotides line up with TRBD2. With 5 bases clipped from V and 8 bases from J, the junction kept 16 bases outside the gene matches. This CDR3 region has 17 residues. Germline V gene data show CDR1 as SQVTM and CDR2 as ANQGSEA.

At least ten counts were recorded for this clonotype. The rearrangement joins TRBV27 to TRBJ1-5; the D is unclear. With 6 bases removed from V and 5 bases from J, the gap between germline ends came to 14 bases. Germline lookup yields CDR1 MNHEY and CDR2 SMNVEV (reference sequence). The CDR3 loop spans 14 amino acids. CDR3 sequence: CASSVSLGYQPQHF. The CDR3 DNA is TGTGCCAGCAGCGTCTCTTTGGGTTATCAGCCCCAGCATTTT.

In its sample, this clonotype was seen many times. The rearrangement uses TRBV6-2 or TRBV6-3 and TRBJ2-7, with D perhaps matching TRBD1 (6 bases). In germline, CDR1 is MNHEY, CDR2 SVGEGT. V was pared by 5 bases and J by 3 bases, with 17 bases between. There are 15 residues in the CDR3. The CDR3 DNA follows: TGTGCCAGCAGTGCTCCGGGACAAGGACTCTACGAGCAGTACTTC. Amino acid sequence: CASSAPGQGLYEQYF.

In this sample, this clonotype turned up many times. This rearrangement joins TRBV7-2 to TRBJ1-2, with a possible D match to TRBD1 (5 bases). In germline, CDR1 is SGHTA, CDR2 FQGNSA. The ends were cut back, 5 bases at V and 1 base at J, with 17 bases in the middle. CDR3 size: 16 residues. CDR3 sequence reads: CASSPSFAGGNYGYTF. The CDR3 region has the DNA TGTGCCAGCAGCCCCTCGTTCGCGGGGGGTAACTATGGCTACACCTTC.

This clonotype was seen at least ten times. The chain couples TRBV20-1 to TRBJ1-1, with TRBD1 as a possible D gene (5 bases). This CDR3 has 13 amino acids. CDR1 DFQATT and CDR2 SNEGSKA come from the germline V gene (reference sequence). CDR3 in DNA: TGCAGCGGAGCAGGGACCGTGAACACTGAAGCTTTCTTT. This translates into CSGAGTVNTEAFF.

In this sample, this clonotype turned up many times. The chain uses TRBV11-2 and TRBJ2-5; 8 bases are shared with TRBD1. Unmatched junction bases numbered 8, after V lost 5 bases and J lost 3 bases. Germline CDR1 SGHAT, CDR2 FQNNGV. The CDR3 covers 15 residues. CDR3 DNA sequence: TGTGCCAGCAGCGGCACCCTGGACAGGGAAGAGACCCAGTACTTC. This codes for CASSGTLDREETQYF.

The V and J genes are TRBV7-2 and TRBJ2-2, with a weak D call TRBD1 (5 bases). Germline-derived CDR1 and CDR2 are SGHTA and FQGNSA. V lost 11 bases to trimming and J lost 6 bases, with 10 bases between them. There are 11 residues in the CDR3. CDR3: CAFRAPGELFF. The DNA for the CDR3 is TGTGCCTTCAGGGCCCCCGGGGAGCTGTTTTTT.

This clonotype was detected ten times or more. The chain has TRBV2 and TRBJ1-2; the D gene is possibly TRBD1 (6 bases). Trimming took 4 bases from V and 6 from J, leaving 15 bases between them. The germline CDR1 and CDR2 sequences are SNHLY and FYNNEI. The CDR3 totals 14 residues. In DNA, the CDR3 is TGTGCCAGCAGTGCAACAGGGTCTGATAATGGCTACACCTTC. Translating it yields CASSATGSDNGYTF.

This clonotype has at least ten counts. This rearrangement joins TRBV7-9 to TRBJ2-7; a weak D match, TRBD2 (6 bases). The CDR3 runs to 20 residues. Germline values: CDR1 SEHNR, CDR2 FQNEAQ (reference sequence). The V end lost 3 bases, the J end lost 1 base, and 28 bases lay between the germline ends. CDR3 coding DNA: TGTGCCAGCAGCTTTCCCACGAGGGGCGGGAATCTCCTCGAATCCTACGAGCAGTACTTC. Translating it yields CASSFPTRGGNLLESYEQYF.

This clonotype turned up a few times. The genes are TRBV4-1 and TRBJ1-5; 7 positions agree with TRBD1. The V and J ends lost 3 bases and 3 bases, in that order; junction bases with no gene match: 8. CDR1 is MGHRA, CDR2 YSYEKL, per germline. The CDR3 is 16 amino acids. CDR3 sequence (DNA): TGCGCCAGCAGCCAGTTAGGGACAGCTTCCAATCAGCCCCAGCATTTT. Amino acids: CASSQLGTASNQPQHF.

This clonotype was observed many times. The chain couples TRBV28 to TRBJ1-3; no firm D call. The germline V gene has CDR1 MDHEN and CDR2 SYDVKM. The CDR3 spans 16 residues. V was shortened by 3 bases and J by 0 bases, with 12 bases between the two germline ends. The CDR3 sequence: CASSFEMAFSGNTIYF. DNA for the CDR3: TGTGCCAGCAGTTTCGAAATGGCTTTCTCTGGAAACACCATATATTTT.

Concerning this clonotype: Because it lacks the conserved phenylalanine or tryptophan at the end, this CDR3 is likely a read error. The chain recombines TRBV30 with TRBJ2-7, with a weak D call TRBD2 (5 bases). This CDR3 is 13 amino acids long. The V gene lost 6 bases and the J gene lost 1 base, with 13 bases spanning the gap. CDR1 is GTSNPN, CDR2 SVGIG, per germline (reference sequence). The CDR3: CACHRPGSYEQYL. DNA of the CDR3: TGTGCCTGCCACCGTCCGGGGTCCTACGAGCAGTACCTC.